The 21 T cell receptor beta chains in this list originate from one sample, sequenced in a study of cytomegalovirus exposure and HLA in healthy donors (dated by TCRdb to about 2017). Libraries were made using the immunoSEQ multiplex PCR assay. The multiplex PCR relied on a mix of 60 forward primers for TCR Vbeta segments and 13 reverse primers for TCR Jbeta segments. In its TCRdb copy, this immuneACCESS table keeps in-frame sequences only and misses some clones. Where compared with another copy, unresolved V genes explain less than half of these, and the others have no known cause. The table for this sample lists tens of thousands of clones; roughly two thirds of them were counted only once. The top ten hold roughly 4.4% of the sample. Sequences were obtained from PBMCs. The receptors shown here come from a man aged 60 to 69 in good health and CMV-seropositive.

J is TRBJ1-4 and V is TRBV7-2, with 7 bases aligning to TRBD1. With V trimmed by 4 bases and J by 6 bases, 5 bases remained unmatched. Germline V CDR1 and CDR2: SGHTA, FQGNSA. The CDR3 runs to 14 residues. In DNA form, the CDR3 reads TGTGCCAGCAGCTCTCGACAGGGTGATGAAAAACTGTTTTTT. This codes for CASSSRQGDEKLFF.

CDR3 residues: CASSIRYTGELFF. The DNA for the CDR3 is TGTGCCAGTAGTATCAGGTATACCGGGGAGCTGTTTTTT. The chain uses TRBV19 and TRBJ2-2; D remains ambiguous. The germline V and J ends were trimmed by 3 bases and 5 bases, with 7 bases remaining between them. Germline CDR1 reads LNHDA; CDR2 reads SQIVND (reference sequence). The CDR3 runs to 13 residues.

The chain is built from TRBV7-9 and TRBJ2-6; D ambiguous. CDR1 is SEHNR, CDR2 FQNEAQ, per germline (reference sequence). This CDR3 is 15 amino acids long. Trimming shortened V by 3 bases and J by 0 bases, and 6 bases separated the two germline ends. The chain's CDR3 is CASSFFLSGANVLTF. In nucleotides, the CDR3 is TGTGCCAGCAGCTTTTTCCTCTCTGGGGCCAACGTCCTGACTTTC.

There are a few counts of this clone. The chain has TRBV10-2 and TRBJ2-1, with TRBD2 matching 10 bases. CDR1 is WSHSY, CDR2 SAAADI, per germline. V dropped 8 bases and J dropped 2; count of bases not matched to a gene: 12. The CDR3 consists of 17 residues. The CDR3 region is CASFFQAGTSAYNEQFF. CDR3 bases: TGCGCCAGCTTCTTCCAGGCCGGGACTAGCGCCTACAATGAGCAGTTCTTC.

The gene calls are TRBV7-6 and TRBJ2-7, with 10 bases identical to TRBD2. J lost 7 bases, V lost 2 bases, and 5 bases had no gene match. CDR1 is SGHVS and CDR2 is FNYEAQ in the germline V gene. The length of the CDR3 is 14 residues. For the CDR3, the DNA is TGTGCCAGCAGCTTAACGCTAGCGGGGGCTGAGCAGTACTTC. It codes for CASSLTLAGAEQYF.

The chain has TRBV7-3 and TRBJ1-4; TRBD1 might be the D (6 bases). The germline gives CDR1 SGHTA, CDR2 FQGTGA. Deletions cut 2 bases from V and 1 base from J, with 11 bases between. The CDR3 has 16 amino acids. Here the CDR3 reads CASSLLQGETNEKLFF. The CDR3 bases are TGTGCCAGCAGCTTATTACAGGGAGAAACTAATGAAAAACTGTTTTTT.

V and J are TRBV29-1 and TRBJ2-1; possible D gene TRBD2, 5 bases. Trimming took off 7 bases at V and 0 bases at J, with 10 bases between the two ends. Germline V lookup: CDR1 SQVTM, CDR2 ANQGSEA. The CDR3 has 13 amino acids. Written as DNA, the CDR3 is TGCAGCGCCCGAGGGATCTCCTACAATGAGCAGTTCTTC. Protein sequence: CSARGISYNEQFF.

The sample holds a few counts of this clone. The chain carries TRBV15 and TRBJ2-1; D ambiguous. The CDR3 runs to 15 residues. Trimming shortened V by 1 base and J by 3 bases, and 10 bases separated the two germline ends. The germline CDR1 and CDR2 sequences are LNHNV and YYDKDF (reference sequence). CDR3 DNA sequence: TGTGCCACCAGCAGAGCCACCCCTAGCTACAATGAGCAGTTCTTC. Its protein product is CATSRATPSYNEQFF.

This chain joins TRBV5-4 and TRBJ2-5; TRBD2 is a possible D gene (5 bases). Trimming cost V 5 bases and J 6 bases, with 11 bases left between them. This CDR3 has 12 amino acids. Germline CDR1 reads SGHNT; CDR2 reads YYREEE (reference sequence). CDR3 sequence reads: CASSLTGKTQYF. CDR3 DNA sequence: TGTGCCAGCAGTTTGACGGGGAAGACCCAGTACTTC.

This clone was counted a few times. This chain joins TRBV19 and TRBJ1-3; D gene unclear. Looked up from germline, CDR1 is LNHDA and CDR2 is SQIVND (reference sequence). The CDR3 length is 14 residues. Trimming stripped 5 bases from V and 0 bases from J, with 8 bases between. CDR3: CASSAGTSGNTIYF. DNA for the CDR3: TGTGCCAGTAGTGCGGGAACCTCTGGAAACACCATATATTTT.

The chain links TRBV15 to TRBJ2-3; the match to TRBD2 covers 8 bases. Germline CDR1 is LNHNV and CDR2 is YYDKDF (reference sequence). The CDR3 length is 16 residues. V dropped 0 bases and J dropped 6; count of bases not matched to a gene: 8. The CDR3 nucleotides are TGTGCCACCAGCAGAGATTTACTAGCGGACCTGGATACGCAGTATTTT. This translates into CATSRDLLADLDTQYF.

CDR3 amino acids: CASSFEGVLTDTQYF. CDR3 nucleotides: TGTGCCAGCAGCTTTGAGGGGGTACTCACAGATACGCAGTATTTT. V usage is TRBV5-5 and J usage is TRBJ2-3, with D perhaps TRBD1 (6 bases). V lost 2 bases to trimming and J lost 2 bases, with 12 bases between them. Germline V gene data show CDR1 as SGHKS and CDR2 as YYEKEE (reference sequence). The CDR3 is 15 amino acids.

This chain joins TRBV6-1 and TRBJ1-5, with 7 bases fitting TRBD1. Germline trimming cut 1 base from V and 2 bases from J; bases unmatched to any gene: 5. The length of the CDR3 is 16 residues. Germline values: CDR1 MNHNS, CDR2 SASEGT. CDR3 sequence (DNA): TGTGCCAGCAGTGAAGACAAGGGGACAGGCAATCAGCCCCAGCATTTT. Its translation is CASSEDKGTGNQPQHF.

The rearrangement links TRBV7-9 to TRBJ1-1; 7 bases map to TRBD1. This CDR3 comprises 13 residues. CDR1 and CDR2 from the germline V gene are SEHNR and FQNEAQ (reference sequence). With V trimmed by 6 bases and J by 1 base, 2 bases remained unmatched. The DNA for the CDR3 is TGTGCCAGCAGACAGGGGACGAACACTGAAGCTTTCTTT. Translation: CASRQGTNTEAFF.

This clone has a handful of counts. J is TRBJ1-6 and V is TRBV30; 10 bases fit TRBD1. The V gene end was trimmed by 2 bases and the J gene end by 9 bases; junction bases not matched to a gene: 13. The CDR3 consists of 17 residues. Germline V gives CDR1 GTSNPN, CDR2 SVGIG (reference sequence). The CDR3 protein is CAWSRDRGGKGSSPLHF. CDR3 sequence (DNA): TGTGCCTGGAGTCGGGACAGGGGCGGTAAAGGATCTTCACCCCTCCACTTT.

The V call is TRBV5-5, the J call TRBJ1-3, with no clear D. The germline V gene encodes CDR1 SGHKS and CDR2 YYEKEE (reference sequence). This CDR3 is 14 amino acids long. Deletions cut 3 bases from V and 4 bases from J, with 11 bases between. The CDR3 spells CASSSVLRGNTIYF. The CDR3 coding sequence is TGTGCCAGCAGCTCTGTCCTCAGGGGAAACACCATATATTTT.

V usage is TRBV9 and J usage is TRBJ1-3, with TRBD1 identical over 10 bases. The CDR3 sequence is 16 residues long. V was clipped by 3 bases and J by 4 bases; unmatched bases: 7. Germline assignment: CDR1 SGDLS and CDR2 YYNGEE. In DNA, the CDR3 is TGTGCCAGCAGCGCTACCGGGACAGGGGTCGGAAACACCATATATTTT. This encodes CASSATGTGVGNTIYF.

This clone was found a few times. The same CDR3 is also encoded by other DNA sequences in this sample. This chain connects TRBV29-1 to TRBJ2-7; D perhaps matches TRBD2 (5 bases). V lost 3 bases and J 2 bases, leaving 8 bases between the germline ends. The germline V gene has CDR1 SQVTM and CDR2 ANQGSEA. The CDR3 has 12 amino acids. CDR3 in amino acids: CSVEAGPYEQYF. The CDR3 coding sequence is TGCAGCGTTGAGGCGGGCCCCTACGAGCAGTACTTC.

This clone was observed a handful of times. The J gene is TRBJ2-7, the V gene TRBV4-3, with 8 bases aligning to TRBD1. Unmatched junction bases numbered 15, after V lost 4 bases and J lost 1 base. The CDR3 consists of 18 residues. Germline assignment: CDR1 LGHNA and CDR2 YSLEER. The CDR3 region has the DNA TGCGCCAGCAGCCCATGGCCCCAGGGGGCGAGTTTTTCCTACGAGCAGTACTTC. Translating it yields CASSPWPQGASFSYEQYF.

CDR3 region: CASRETGGGYGYTF. In DNA form, the CDR3 reads TGTGCCAGCAGAGAGACAGGGGGCGGCTATGGCTACACCTTC. V is TRBV6-1 and J is TRBJ1-2, with 10 bases that match TRBD1. After removal of 6 bases from V and 4 bases from J, the junction contained 5 bases not matched to a gene. CDR1 is MNHNS, CDR2 SASEGT, per germline. The CDR3 consists of 14 residues.

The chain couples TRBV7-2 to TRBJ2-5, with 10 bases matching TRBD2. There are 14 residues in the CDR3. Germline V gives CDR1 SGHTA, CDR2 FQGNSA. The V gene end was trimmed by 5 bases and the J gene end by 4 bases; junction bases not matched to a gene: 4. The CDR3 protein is CASSRTSGLETQYF. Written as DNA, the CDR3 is TGTGCCAGCAGCCGGACTAGCGGACTAGAGACCCAGTACTTC.